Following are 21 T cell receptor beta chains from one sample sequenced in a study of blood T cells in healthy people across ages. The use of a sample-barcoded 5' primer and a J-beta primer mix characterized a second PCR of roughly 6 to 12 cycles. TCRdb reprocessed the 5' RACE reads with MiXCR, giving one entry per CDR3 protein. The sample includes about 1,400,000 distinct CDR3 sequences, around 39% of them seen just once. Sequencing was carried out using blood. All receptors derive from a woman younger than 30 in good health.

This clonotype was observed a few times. The CDR3 is CASSYRTSYNEQFF. The CDR3 bases are TGTGCCAGCAGTTACAGGACCTCCTACAATGAGCAGTTCTTC. The genes are TRBV27 and TRBJ2-1, with D perhaps TRBD1 (5 bases). The CDR3 spans 14 residues. The V gene's germline CDR1 is MNHEY and CDR2 SMNVEV (reference sequence). Trimming shortened V by 4 bases and J by 0 bases, and 7 bases separated the two germline ends.

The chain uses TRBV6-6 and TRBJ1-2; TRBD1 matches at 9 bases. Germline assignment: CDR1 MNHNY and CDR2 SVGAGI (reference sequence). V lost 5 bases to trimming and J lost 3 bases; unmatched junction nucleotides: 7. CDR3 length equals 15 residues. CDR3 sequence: CASSAPDRGDYGYTF. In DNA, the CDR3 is TGTGCCAGCAGTGCCCCGGACAGGGGAGACTATGGCTACACCTTC.

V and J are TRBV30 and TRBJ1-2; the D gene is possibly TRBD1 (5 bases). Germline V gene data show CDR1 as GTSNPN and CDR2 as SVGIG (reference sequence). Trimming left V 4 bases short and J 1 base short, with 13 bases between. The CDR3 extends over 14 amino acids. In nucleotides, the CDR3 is TGTGCCTGGACGGGGCAGGCCTTTAACTATGGCTACACCTTC. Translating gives CAWTGQAFNYGYTF.

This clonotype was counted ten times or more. The CDR3 region has the DNA TGTGCCATCAGTGAAGGGAACTCCGCCTCTGAGACCCAGTACTTC. Protein sequence: CAISEGNSASETQYF. The rearrangement uses TRBV10-3 and TRBJ2-5; D is undetermined. V lost 3 bases and J 5 bases, leaving 16 bases between the germline ends. The CDR3 consists of 15 residues. From germline, CDR1 is ENHRY and CDR2 SYGVKD.

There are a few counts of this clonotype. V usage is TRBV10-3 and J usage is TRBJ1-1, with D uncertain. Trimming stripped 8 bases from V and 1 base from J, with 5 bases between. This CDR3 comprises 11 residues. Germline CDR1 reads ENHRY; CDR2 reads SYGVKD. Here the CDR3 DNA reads TGTGCCATCTCATGGAACACTGAAGCTTTCTTT. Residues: CAISWNTEAFF.

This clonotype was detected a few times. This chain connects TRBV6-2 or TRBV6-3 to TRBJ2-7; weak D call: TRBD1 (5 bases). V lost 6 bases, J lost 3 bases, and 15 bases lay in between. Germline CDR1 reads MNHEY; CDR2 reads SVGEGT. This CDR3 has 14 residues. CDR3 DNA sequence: TGTGCCAGCAGGCTGAACCTCCAGGGCTACGAGCAGTACTTC. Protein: CASRLNLQGYEQYF.

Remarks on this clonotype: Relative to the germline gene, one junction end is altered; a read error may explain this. The CDR3 DNA sequence: TGTGTCAGCAGCCAAGGCGGGGGCACTTACTACACCGGGGAGCTGTTTTTT. Its protein is CVSSQGGGTYYTGELFF. This chain links TRBV3-1 with TRBJ2-2, with D possibly matching TRBD2 (7 bases). Germline CDR1 and CDR2: LGHDT and YNNKEL (reference sequence). This CDR3 is 17 amino acids long.

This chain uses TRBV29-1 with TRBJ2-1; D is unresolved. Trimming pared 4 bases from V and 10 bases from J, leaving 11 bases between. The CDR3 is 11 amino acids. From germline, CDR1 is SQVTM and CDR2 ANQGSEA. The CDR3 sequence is CSVVGVAEQFF. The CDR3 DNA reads TGCAGCGTTGTTGGAGTAGCCGAGCAGTTCTTC.

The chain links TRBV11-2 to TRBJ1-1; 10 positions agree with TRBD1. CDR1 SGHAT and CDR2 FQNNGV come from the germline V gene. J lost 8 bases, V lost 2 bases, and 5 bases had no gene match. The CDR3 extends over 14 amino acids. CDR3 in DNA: TGTGCCAGCAGCTTACCGGACAGGGGGAAGGAAGCTTTCTTT. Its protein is CASSLPDRGKEAFF.

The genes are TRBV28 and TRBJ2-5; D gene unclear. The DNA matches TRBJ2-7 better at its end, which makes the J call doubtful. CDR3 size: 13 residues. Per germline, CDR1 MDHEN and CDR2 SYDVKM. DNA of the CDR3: TGTGCCAGCAGTGTCGGCTGGGTTGTCGAGCAGTACTTC. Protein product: CASSVGWVVEQYF.

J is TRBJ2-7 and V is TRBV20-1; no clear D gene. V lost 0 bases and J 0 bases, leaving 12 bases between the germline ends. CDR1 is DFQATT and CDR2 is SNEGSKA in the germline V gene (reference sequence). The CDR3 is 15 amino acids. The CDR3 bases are TGCAGTGCTAGAGATGGTTCGACACCCTCCTACGAGCAGTACTTC. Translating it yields CSARDGSTPSYEQYF.

CDR3 bases: TGTGCCAGCAGCTTCACGGAGGGCACAGATACGCAGTATTTT. It encodes CASSFTEGTDTQYF. The gene calls are TRBV7-3 and TRBJ2-3; D may be TRBD2 (5 bases). Trimming left V 3 bases short and J 1 base short, with 8 bases between. In germline, CDR1 is SGHTA, CDR2 FQGTGA. This CDR3 contains 14 residues.

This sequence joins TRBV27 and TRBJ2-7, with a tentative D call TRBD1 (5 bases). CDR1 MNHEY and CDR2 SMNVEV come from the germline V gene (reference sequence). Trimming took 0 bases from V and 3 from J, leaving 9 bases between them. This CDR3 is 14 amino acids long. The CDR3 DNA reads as TGTGCCAGCAGTTTATCATCAGGGAACTACGAGCAGTACTTC. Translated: CASSLSSGNYEQYF.

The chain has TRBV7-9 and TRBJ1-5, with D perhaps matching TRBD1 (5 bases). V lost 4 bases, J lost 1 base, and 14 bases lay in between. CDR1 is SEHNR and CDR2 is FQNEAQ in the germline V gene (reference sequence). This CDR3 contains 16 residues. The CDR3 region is CASSWGRTGSNQPQHF. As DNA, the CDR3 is TGTGCCAGCAGCTGGGGACGGACCGGGAGCAATCAGCCCCAGCATTTT.

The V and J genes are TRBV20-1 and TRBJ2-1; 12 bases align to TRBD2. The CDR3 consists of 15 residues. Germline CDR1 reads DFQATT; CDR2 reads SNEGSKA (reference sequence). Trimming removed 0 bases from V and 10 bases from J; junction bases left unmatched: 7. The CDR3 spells CSARDWTSGVLEQFF. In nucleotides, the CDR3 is TGCAGTGCTAGAGATTGGACTAGCGGGGTCTTGGAGCAGTTCTTC.

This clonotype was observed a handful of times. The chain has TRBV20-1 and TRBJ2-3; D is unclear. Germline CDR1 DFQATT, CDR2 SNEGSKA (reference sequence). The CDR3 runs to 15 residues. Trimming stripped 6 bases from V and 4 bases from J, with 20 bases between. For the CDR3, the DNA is TGCAGTGCCCGACCTATACTCGGGCCCCCAGATACGCAGTATTTT. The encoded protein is CSARPILGPPDTQYF.

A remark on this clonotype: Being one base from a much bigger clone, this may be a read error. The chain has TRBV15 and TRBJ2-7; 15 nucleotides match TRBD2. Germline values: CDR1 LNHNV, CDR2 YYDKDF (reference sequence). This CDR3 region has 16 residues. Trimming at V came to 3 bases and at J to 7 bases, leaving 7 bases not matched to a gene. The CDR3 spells CATSSSGTSGRNEQYF. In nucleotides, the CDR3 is TGTGCCACCAGCAGTTCCGGGACTAGCGGGAGGAATGAGCAGTACTTC.

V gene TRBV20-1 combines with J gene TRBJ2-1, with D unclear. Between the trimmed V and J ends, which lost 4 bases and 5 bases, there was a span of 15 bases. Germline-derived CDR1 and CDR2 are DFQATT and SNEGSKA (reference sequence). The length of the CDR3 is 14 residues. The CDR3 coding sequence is TGCAGTGCTACGAATCCGCGGTTTGACAATGAGCAGTTCTTC. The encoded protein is CSATNPRFDNEQFF.

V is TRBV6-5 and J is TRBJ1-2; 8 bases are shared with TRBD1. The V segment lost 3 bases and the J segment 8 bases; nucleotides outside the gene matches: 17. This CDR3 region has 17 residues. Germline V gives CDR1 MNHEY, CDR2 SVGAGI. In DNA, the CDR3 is TGTGCCAGCAGTTATAGCTTAAACTGGGCAGGGGGCGAGGGCTACACCTTC. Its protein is CASSYSLNWAGGEGYTF.

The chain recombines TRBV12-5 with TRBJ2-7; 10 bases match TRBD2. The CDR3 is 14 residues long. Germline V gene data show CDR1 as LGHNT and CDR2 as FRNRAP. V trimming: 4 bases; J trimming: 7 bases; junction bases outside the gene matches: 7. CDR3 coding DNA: TGTGCTAGTGGTTCTAGCGGGGGTTACAATGAGCAGTACTTC. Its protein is CASGSSGGYNEQYF.

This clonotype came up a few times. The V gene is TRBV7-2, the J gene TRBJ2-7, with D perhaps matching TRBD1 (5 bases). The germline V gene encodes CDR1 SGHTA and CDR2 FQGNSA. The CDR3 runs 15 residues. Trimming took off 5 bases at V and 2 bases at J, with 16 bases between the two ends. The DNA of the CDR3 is TGTGCCAGCAGCCCCTGGGGCGGAAGTGCCTACGAGCAGTACTTC. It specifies CASSPWGGSAYEQYF.